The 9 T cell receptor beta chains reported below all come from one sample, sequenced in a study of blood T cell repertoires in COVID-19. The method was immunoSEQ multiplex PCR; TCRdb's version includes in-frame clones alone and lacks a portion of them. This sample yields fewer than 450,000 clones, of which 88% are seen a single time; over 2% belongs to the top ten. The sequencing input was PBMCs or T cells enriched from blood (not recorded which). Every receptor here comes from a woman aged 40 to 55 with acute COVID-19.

The CDR3 here is CASSQVRYGTGFLEQYF. The CDR3 DNA reads as TGCGCCAGCAGCCAAGTTAGATACGGGACAGGGTTTCTCGAGCAGTACTTC. This chain joins TRBV4-1 and TRBJ2-7, with 9 positions matching TRBD1. The V gene end was trimmed by 1 base and the J gene end by 6 bases; junction bases not matched to a gene: 13. CDR3 size: 17 residues. Germline V CDR1 and CDR2: MGHRA, YSYEKL.

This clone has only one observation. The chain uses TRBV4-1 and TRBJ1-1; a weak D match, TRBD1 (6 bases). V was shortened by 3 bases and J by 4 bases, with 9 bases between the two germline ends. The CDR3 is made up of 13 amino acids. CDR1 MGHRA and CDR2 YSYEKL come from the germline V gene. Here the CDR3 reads CASSQFRGTEAFF. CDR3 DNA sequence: TGCGCCAGCAGCCAGTTCAGGGGCACTGAAGCTTTCTTT.

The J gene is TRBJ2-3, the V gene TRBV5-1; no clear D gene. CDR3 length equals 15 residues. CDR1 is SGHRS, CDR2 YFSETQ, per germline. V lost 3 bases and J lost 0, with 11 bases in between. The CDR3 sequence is CASSYNSLSTDTQYF. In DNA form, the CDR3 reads TGCGCCAGCAGCTACAACAGCCTTAGCACAGATACGCAGTATTTT.

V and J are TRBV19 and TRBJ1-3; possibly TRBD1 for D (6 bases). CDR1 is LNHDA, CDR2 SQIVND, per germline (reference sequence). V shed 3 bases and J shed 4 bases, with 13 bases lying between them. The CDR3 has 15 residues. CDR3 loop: CASSIRGAEGNTIYF. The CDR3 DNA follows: TGTGCCAGTAGTATCAGGGGCGCGGAAGGAAACACCATATATTTT.

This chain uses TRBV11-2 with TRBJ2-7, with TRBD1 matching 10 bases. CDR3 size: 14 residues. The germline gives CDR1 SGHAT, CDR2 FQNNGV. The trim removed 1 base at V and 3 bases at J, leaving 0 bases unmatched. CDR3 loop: CASSLGTGGYEQYF. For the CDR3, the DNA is TGTGCCAGCAGCTTAGGGACAGGGGGCTACGAGCAGTACTTC.

The CDR3 DNA reads TGTGCCAGCAGTTATACCCAGGGTATCTCCGGCTACACCTTC. It encodes CASSYTQGISGYTF. The V call is TRBV6-2 or TRBV6-3, the J call TRBJ1-2, with a possible D match to TRBD1 (5 bases). Trimming stripped 3 bases from V and 8 bases from J, with 16 bases between. The CDR3 loop spans 14 amino acids. Germline V gene sequence: CDR1 MNHEY, CDR2 SVGEGT.

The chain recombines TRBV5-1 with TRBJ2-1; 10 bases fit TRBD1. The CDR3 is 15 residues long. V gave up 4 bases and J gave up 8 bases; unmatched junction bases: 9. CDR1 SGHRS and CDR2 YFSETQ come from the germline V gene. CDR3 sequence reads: CASSRGQGIRDEQFF. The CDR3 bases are TGCGCCAGCAGCCGGGGACAGGGGATACGAGATGAGCAGTTCTTC.

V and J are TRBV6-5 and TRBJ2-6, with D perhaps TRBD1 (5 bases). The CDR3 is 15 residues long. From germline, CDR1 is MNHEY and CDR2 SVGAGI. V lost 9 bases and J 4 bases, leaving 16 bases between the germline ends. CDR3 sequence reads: CASKFQGSGANVLTF. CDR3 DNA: TGTGCCAGTAAATTCCAGGGTTCCGGGGCCAACGTCCTGACTTTC.

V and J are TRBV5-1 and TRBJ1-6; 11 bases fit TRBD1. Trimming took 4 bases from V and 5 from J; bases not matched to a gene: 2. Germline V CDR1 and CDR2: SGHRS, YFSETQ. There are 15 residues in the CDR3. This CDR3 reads CASSTGQGDNSPLHF. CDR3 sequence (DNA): TGCGCCAGCAGCACGGGACAGGGGGATAATTCACCCCTCCACTTT.